One sample yielded the 5 T cell receptor beta chains listed below, sequenced in a study of blood T cell repertoires in COVID-19. Produced via immunoSEQ multiplex PCR; TCRdb's table is partial and in-frame only. The profile covers 300,000 to 450,000 clones, with around 87% appearing a single time and about 10% taken by the ten largest. The sequenced material came from peripheral blood. These receptors came from a woman under 40 with COVID-19, enrolled during active disease.

This sequence joins TRBV2 and TRBJ2-1; tentative D call: TRBD1 (5 bases). Between the trimmed V and J ends, which lost 2 bases and 10 bases, there was a span of 15 bases. Germline CDR1 and CDR2: SNHLY and FYNNEI. This CDR3 spans 14 amino acids. CDR3: CASSENSGDSEQFF. The CDR3 DNA is TGTGCCAGCAGTGAAAATTCTGGTGACAGCGAGCAGTTCTTC.

The V gene is TRBV27, the J gene TRBJ2-1; 11 bases are shared with TRBD2. The ends lost 7 bases at V and 9 bases at J; junction bases unmatched: 5. This CDR3 is built from 13 residues. CDR1 and CDR2 from the germline V gene are MNHEY and SMNVEV (reference sequence). Here the CDR3 reads CASTGTSGGEQFF. DNA of the CDR3: TGTGCCAGCACGGGGACTAGCGGTGGTGAGCAGTTCTTC.

CDR3 region: CASSVGGQEIYEQYF. In DNA form, the CDR3 reads TGTGCCAGCAGCGTAGGCGGGCAGGAAATCTACGAGCAGTACTTC. V usage is TRBV9 and J usage is TRBJ2-7; TRBD2 is a possible D gene (5 bases). The CDR3 has 15 residues. V lost 0 bases to trimming and J lost 3 bases, with 13 bases between them. Germline CDR1 reads SGDLS; CDR2 reads YYNGEE.

Only one count was recorded for this clone. The rearrangement uses TRBV2 and TRBJ1-6; 9 nucleotides align to TRBD1. V was clipped by 4 bases and J by 7 bases; unmatched bases: 17. The CDR3 is 19 residues long. Germline loops: CDR1 SNHLY, CDR2 FYNNEI. In DNA, the CDR3 is TGTGCCAGCAGTGGTTTCTTTTCCGGGGACAGGGCTCAGAATTCACCCCTCCACTTT. This gives the protein CASSGFFSGDRAQNSPLHF.

The sample holds one count of this clone. The rearrangement joins TRBV11-2 to TRBJ2-7, with a possible D match to TRBD1 (6 bases). Germline V gives CDR1 SGHAT, CDR2 FQNNGV. CDR3 size: 15 residues. V lost 2 bases to trimming and J lost 0 bases, with 11 bases between them. The CDR3 region has the DNA TGTGCCAGCAGCTTAATGGGGGCCTTCTCCTACGAGCAGTACTTC. The encoded protein is CASSLMGAFSYEQYF.